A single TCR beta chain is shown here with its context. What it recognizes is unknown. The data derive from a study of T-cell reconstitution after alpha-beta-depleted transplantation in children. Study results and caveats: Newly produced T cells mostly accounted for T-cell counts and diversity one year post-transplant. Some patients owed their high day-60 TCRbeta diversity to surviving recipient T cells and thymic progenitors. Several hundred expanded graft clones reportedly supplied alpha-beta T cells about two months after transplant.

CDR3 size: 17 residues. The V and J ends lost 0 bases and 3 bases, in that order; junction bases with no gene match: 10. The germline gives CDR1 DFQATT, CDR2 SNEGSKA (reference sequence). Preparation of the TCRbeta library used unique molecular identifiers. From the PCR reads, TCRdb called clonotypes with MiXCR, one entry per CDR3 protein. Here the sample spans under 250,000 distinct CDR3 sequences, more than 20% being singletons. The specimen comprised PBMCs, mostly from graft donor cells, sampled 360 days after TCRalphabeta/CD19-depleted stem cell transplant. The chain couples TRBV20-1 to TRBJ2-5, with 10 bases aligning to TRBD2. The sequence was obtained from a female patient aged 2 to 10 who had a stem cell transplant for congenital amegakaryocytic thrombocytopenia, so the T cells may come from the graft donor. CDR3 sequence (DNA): TGCAGTGCTAGAGATGGGTTGGCTAGCGGGGGTAAAGAGACCCAGTACTTC. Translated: CSARDGLASGGKETQYF.